This record looks at one T cell receptor (beta chain) sequence and its context. Its matching antigen is unknown. The germline V gene encodes CDR1 MDHEN and CDR2 SYDVKM. This CDR3 is built from 12 residues. The V end was cut by 7 bases, the J end by 1 base, with 7 bases between. The record originates from a study of cytomegalovirus exposure and HLA in healthy donors. Study results and limitations: The majority of TCR sequences were rare, yet some public TCRs appeared in many donors. Analyzed later, most CMV-associated TCR beta chains appeared HLA-restricted.

The study ran its PCR with 60 Vbeta and 13 Jbeta primers. Assay: immunoSEQ multiplex PCR; the TCRdb copy retains only in-frame clones and omits some. Of about 83,000 clones listed, approximately 80% were seen once; the top ten hold approximately 1.9%. The gene calls are TRBV28 and TRBJ2-5, with D perhaps matching TRBD2 (5 bases). This TCR was recovered from a woman aged 30 to 39 in good health and CMV-seronegative. The specimen sequenced was PBMCs. The CDR3 protein is CASMSGQETQYF. CDR3 DNA sequence: TGTGCCAGCATGAGCGGCCAAGAGACCCAGTACTTC. Full variable domain (rest looked up from reference TRBV28 and TRBJ2-5): DVKVTQSSRYLVKRTGEKVFLECVQDMDHENMFWYRQDPGLGLRLIYFSYDVKMKEKGDIPEGYSVSREKKERFSLILESASTNQTSMYLCASMSGQETQYFGPGTRLLVL.